The 12 T cell receptor beta chains given below trace back to one sample, sequenced in a study of identical twins. One entry per CDR3 protein results from TCRdb running MiXCR on the 5' RACE reads. Here the sample spans about 300,000 distinct CDR3 sequences, around 12% being singletons. These same data were also listed under a study on yellow fever vaccine responses in identical twins.

Sequencing was carried out using CD8+ T cells sorted from blood. Receptors were obtained from a woman younger than 35 in good health.

J is TRBJ2-5 and V is TRBV12-3 or TRBV12-4; D may match TRBD1 or TRBD2 (5 bases each). The germline V and J ends were trimmed by 3 bases and 5 bases, with 16 bases remaining between them. The length of the CDR3 is 15 residues. The chain's CDR3 is CASSFASLEGETQYF. CDR3 in DNA: TGTGCCAGCAGTTTCGCTAGCCTAGAGGGGGAGACCCAGTACTTC.

This clonotype was detected many times. This chain uses TRBV13 with TRBJ2-1, with D uncertain. There are 15 residues in the CDR3. The germline V gene encodes CDR1 PRHDT and CDR2 FYEKMQ (reference sequence). The V and J ends lost 5 bases and 4 bases respectively, with 15 bases between them. In DNA, the CDR3 is TGTGCCAGCAGCCTTGACGGTGGGTTATACAATGAGCAGTTCTTC. It yields the protein CASSLDGGLYNEQFF.

The chain is built from TRBV4-1 and TRBJ2-3; D is undetermined. In germline, CDR1 is MGHRA, CDR2 YSYEKL. V was cut by 0 bases and J by 2 bases, with 6 bases left in between. CDR3 length: 14 amino acids. The CDR3, as DNA: TGCGCCAGCAGCCAAGAGGTATACACAGATACGCAGTATTTT. Translating gives CASSQEVYTDTQYF.

Ten or more counts support this clonotype. The chain joins TRBV12-3 or TRBV12-4 to TRBJ1-2; possibly TRBD1 for D (5 bases). Trimming shortened V by 1 base and J by 7 bases, and 10 bases separated the two germline ends. This CDR3 has 13 residues. CDR3 in amino acids: CASSLGQGAGYTF. For the CDR3, the DNA is TGTGCCAGCAGTTTAGGGCAGGGCGCTGGCTACACCTTC.

This clonotype was detected many times. The genes are TRBV12-3 or TRBV12-4 and TRBJ2-5, with D perhaps matching TRBD2 (8 bases). With 5 bases removed from V and 5 bases from J, the gap between germline ends came to 18 bases. The CDR3 spans 15 residues. The CDR3 is CASSPRGLGGETQYF. The CDR3 coding sequence is TGTGCCAGCAGTCCCCGGGGACTAGGGGGCGAGACCCAGTACTTC.

In this sample, this clonotype turned up a few times. V gene TRBV29-1 combines with J gene TRBJ1-1; 8 nucleotides line up with TRBD1. The CDR3 loop spans 13 amino acids. CDR1 is SQVTM and CDR2 is ANQGSEA in the germline V gene. The junction had 3 bases not matched to a gene; V was cut back by 6 bases and J by 0 bases. The CDR3 sequence is CSVETGVNTEAFF. CDR3 nucleotide sequence: TGCAGCGTCGAGACAGGGGTGAACACTGAAGCTTTCTTT. The variable domain in full, with the rest retrieved from reference TRBV29-1 and TRBJ1-1, is SAVISQKPSRDICQRGTSLTIQCQVDSQVTMMFWYRQQPGQSLTLIATANQGSEATYESGFVIDKFPISRPNLTFSTLTVSNMSPEDSSIYLCSVETGVNTEAFFGQGTRLTVV.

This clonotype came up a few times. With a much larger clone just one base away, this may be a read error. The V gene is TRBV12-3 or TRBV12-4, the J gene TRBJ2-1; D uncertain. V dropped 3 bases and J dropped 0 bases, with 6 bases sitting between them. The CDR3 length is 14 residues. The CDR3 DNA is TGTGCCAGCAGTTTTGTGAGCTCCTACAATGAGCAGTTCTTC. This translates into CASSFVSSYNEQFF.

This clonotype was found many times. V is TRBV25-1 and J is TRBJ1-6, with unresolved D. This CDR3 has 14 residues. The germline V and J ends were trimmed by 1 base and 10 bases, with 11 bases remaining between them. Germline V gene lookup returns CDR1 MGHDK and CDR2 SYGVNS. The chain's CDR3 is CASSELNSVSPLHF. CDR3 DNA: TGTGCCAGCAGTGAATTAAACAGCGTCTCACCCCTCCACTTT.

V gene TRBV6-2 or TRBV6-3 combines with J gene TRBJ1-2, with unresolved D. CDR1 is MNHEY, CDR2 SVGEGT, per germline. V lost 8 bases, J lost 4 bases, and 11 bases lay in between. This CDR3 region has 12 residues. CDR3 in amino acids: CASSTMGYGYTF. CDR3 nucleotides: TGTGCCAGCTCGACTATGGGCTATGGCTACACCTTC.

This chain connects TRBV11-2 to TRBJ2-1, with 9 bases matching TRBD2. The germline CDR1 and CDR2 sequences are SGHAT and FQNNGV. Germline trimming cut 11 bases from V and 4 bases from J; bases unmatched to any gene: 15. The CDR3 contains 16 residues. CDR3 protein: CACRRAGGPQYNEQFF. CDR3 nucleotide sequence: TGTGCCTGCCGACGGGCGGGGGGGCCCCAATACAATGAGCAGTTCTTC.

The rearrangement links TRBV11-1 to TRBJ1-1, with TRBD1 matching over 9 bases. This CDR3 has 15 residues. CDR1 SGHAT and CDR2 FQDESV come from the germline V gene (reference sequence). V shed 5 bases and J 5 bases; nucleotides not matched to a gene: 9. The CDR3 region is CASSEPTGGGTEAFF. DNA of the CDR3: TGTGCCAGCAGCGAACCGACAGGGGGAGGAACTGAAGCTTTCTTT.

This clonotype was observed a few times. The chain has TRBV6-5 and TRBJ2-3; D remains unclear. Germline loops: CDR1 MNHEY, CDR2 SVGAGI. Trimming removed 2 bases at V and 7 bases at J, with 13 bases between. The CDR3 loop spans 14 amino acids. The CDR3 nucleotides read TGTGCCAGCAGTTACGGCGCAGCTTCCAATACGCAGTATTTT. It is translated as CASSYGAASNTQYF.